The next 9 T cell receptor beta chains were all read from a single sample in a study of T cell responses to AZD1222 COVID-19 vaccine. Profiled with immunoSEQ multiplex PCR; TCRdb holds only in-frame clones, not every one. The table lists about 120,000 clones, approximately 90% of them singletons, with around 3.8% in the top ten. The sample in question was peripheral blood, obtained 28 days after the second AZD1222 dose. These receptors came from an adult who received the AZD1222 COVID-19 vaccine.

The V and J genes are TRBV19 and TRBJ2-7; D possibly corresponds to TRBD2 (5 bases). V lost 4 bases and J 2 bases, leaving 9 bases between the germline ends. The CDR3 loop spans 13 amino acids. Germline CDR1 LNHDA, CDR2 SQIVND (reference sequence). CDR3 region: CASSSLGAYEQYF. The CDR3 DNA is TGTGCCAGTAGTAGCCTCGGGGCCTACGAGCAGTACTTC.

The genes are TRBV29-1 and TRBJ1-5, with D unclear. Trimming shortened V by 4 bases and J by 0 bases, and 7 bases separated the two germline ends. Germline CDR1 reads SQVTM; CDR2 reads ANQGSEA. This CDR3 is built from 13 residues. CDR3 sequence (DNA): TGCAGCGTTGCCGATTTTAGCAATCAGCCCCAGCATTTT. It encodes CSVADFSNQPQHF.

The V gene is TRBV7-3, the J gene TRBJ2-7, with D perhaps being TRBD1 or TRBD2 (6 bases each). There are 16 residues in the CDR3. The germline V gene has CDR1 SGHTA and CDR2 FQGTGA. V was trimmed by 4 bases and J by 0 bases, leaving 16 bases between them. DNA for the CDR3: TGTGCCAGCAGCTCAGGTCCGAGGGGGGACTCCTACGAGCAGTACTTC. Translation gives CASSSGPRGDSYEQYF.

V gene TRBV27 combines with J gene TRBJ1-5; 10 bases align to TRBD1. V was clipped by 5 bases and J by 0 bases; unmatched bases: 4. Germline V CDR1 and CDR2: MNHEY, SMNVEV (reference sequence). The CDR3 length is 16 residues. CDR3 protein: CASSGDRGHSNQPQHF. CDR3 DNA: TGTGCCAGCAGTGGGGACAGGGGACATAGCAATCAGCCCCAGCATTTT.

The chain employs TRBV19 and TRBJ1-1; D is uncertain. This CDR3 spans 12 amino acids. Trimming removed 1 base from V and 6 bases from J, with 6 bases in between. CDR1 and CDR2 from the germline V gene are LNHDA and SQIVND (reference sequence). The CDR3 region has the DNA TGTGCCAGTAGTATAGCAGCCTCTGAAGCTTTCTTT. This gives the protein CASSIAASEAFF.

This clone was found many times. J is TRBJ2-7 and V is TRBV28, with 9 bases fitting TRBD2. The CDR3 extends over 14 amino acids. V shed 7 bases, J shed 3 bases, and the junction held 7 bases outside the gene matches. Germline values: CDR1 MDHEN, CDR2 SYDVKM. The CDR3 coding sequence is TGTGCCAGCACCGAGGGCGGGAGGGTCTACGAGCAGTACTTC. It specifies CASTEGGRVYEQYF. The variable domain in full, completed from reference TRBV28 and TRBJ2-7, reads DVKVTQSSRYLVKRTGEKVFLECVQDMDHENMFWYRQDPGLGLRLIYFSYDVKMKEKGDIPEGYSVSREKKERFSLILESASTNQTSMYLCASTEGGRVYEQYFGPGTRLTVT.

The rearrangement links TRBV5-1 to TRBJ2-2; 11 positions match TRBD1. V lost 3 bases to trimming and J lost 4 bases; unmatched junction nucleotides: 5. Germline V gene data show CDR1 as SGHRS and CDR2 as YFSETQ. This CDR3 comprises 16 residues. The CDR3 region is CASSSPGQGVTGELFF. CDR3 nucleotide sequence: TGCGCCAGCAGCTCTCCGGGACAGGGGGTCACCGGGGAGCTGTTTTTT.

This clone came up a few times. The sample carries other DNA sequences with the same CDR3. The CDR3 sequence: CASSQDTKGYGYTF. In nucleotides, the CDR3 is TGTGCCAGCAGCCAAGACACTAAGGGGTATGGCTACACCTTC. This rearrangement joins TRBV14 to TRBJ1-2; D perhaps matches TRBD1 (5 bases). V lost 0 bases to trimming and J lost 5 bases, with 10 bases between them. Germline CDR1 and CDR2: SGHDN and FVKESK. The CDR3 consists of 14 residues.

The chain uses TRBV4-2 and TRBJ2-2; D possibly uses TRBD1 or TRBD2 (5 bases each). There are 15 residues in the CDR3. Germline V gene sequence: CDR1 LGHNA, CDR2 YNFKEQ. V was shortened by 5 bases and J by 3 bases, with 13 bases between the two germline ends. CDR3 sequence: CASSFGEGDTGELFF. DNA of the CDR3: TGTGCCAGCAGCTTCGGGGAAGGGGACACCGGGGAGCTGTTTTTT.